The 19 T cell receptor beta chains below all came from one sample that was sequenced in a study of blood T cell repertoires in COVID-19. Data came from immunoSEQ multiplex PCR; TCRdb stores just in-frame clones and leaves some out. The sample contains 150,000 to 200,000 clones, roughly 80% of which appear only once. The specimen was PBMCs or T cells enriched from blood (not recorded which). These receptors all come from a woman between 45 and 65 years old who had recovered from COVID-19.

V and J are TRBV6-5 and TRBJ2-3; D is possibly TRBD1 (5 bases). Germline CDR1 MNHEY, CDR2 SVGAGI. Trimming stripped 0 bases from V and 1 base from J, with 8 bases between. The CDR3 has 15 residues. In DNA form, the CDR3 reads TGTGCCAGCAGTTACTCGGACACCGGCACAGATACGCAGTATTTT. Translation: CASSYSDTGTDTQYF.

The CDR3: CASSLPPPGTVNEKLFF. CDR3 nucleotides: TGTGCCAGCAGCTTACCCCCTCCCGGGACAGTTAATGAAAAACTGTTTTTT. The chain carries TRBV7-9 and TRBJ1-4; 7 bases map to TRBD1. The CDR3 loop spans 17 amino acids. Germline V gives CDR1 SEHNR, CDR2 FQNEAQ (reference sequence). J lost 4 bases, V lost 2 bases, and 10 bases had no gene match.

V is TRBV11-3 and J is TRBJ1-4; 12 bases match TRBD1. The CDR3 extends over 19 amino acids. Germline CDR1 is SGHNT and CDR2 is YENEEA. V shed 1 base and J 8 bases; nucleotides not matched to a gene: 14. The CDR3 nucleotides read TGTGCCAGCAGCTTAGGAACCCCAAGGGACAGGGGGCGCCGGGAAAAACTGTTTTTT. This encodes CASSLGTPRDRGRREKLFF.

This chain uses TRBV6-2 or TRBV6-3 with TRBJ2-3, with 7 bases identical to TRBD2. The V gene end was trimmed by 2 bases and the J gene end by 4 bases; junction bases not matched to a gene: 12. CDR1 is MNHEY, CDR2 SVGEGT, per germline. This CDR3 comprises 17 residues. CDR3 in amino acids: CASSYPLWGGRSDTQYF. CDR3 in DNA: TGTGCCAGCAGTTACCCGCTGTGGGGGGGGAGGTCAGATACGCAGTATTTT.

The chain is built from TRBV19 and TRBJ1-1; D ambiguous. V was trimmed by 6 bases and J by 6 bases, leaving 14 bases between them. The germline CDR1 and CDR2 sequences are LNHDA and SQIVND (reference sequence). The CDR3 spans 13 residues. The CDR3 reads CASSLEGGSEAFF. The CDR3 bases are TGTGCCAGTAGCCTGGAGGGTGGCTCTGAAGCTTTCTTT.

The CDR3 DNA sequence: TGTGCCAGCAGTGAACCTAGCGGGTTCTCCGGGGAGCTGTTTTTT. Residues: CASSEPSGFSGELFF. The J gene is TRBJ2-2, the V gene TRBV2, with 8 bases fitting TRBD2. Germline values: CDR1 SNHLY, CDR2 FYNNEI. J was trimmed by 6 bases and V by 2 bases; bases with no gene match: 5. The CDR3 is 15 residues long.

This clone was observed once. This sequence joins TRBV19 and TRBJ1-2; 11 bases match TRBD1. Trimming took 3 bases from V and 3 from J; bases not matched to a gene: 6. This CDR3 spans 16 amino acids. In germline, CDR1 is LNHDA, CDR2 SQIVND (reference sequence). The CDR3 coding sequence is TGTGCCAGTAGTATCCTCGGACAGGGGGCTTACTATGGCTACACCTTC. Encoded protein: CASSILGQGAYYGYTF.

The V and J genes are TRBV24-1 and TRBJ1-3; the D is unclear. Germline-derived CDR1 and CDR2 are KGHDR and SFDVKD. Deletions cut 6 bases from V and 2 bases from J, with 7 bases between. This CDR3 spans 13 amino acids. CDR3 DNA sequence: TGTGCCACCAGTAGCCAGGCTGGAAACACCATATATTTT. It translates to CATSSQAGNTIYF.

V is TRBV12-3 or TRBV12-4 and J is TRBJ1-2, with D possibly matching TRBD1 (6 bases). The CDR3 loop spans 13 amino acids. V lost 5 bases and J lost 4, with 11 bases in between. This chain's CDR3 is CASSVQGAYGYTF. In nucleotides, the CDR3 is TGTGCCAGCAGTGTACAGGGCGCCTATGGCTACACCTTC.

The rearrangement joins TRBV2 to TRBJ2-6; 12 nucleotides align to TRBD1. Trimming took 8 bases from V and 4 from J; bases not matched to a gene: 12. This CDR3 contains 18 residues. Germline V gives CDR1 SNHLY, CDR2 FYNNEI. Here the CDR3 DNA reads TGTGCCAGCCCCCCCGCGGGACAGGGGGCTGCGGGGGCCAACGTCCTGACTTTC. Translation: CASPPAGQGAAGANVLTF.

In its sample, this clone was seen once. The CDR3 coding sequence is TGTGCCAGCAGTTCCCTCTATGGCTACACCTTC. Encoded protein: CASSSLYGYTF. The V and J genes are TRBV6-5 and TRBJ1-2; the D is unclear. The CDR3 runs to 11 residues. The ends were cut back, 4 bases at V and 4 bases at J, with 4 bases in the middle. The germline V gene encodes CDR1 MNHEY and CDR2 SVGAGI.

The chain is built from TRBV5-5 and TRBJ1-1; 9 nucleotides agree with TRBD1. CDR3 size: 16 residues. CDR1 is SGHKS and CDR2 is YYEKEE in the germline V gene (reference sequence). The J segment lost 7 bases and the V segment lost 1 base, leaving 11 bases of the junction unmatched. The DNA for the CDR3 is TGTGCCAGCAGCTTGCAATTTTTGACAGGGGGTGGTGAAGCTTTCTTT. Protein sequence: CASSLQFLTGGGEAFF.

DNA of the CDR3: TGTGCCAGTAGCTCCGAGGGGTTTGGGCAGGGAGGTCCTGAAGCTTTCTTT. This codes for CASSSEGFGQGGPEAFF. The chain is built from TRBV19 and TRBJ1-1; TRBD1 is a possible D gene (5 bases). Trimming took 6 bases from V and 6 from J, leaving 26 bases between them. The CDR3 loop spans 17 amino acids. Per germline, CDR1 LNHDA and CDR2 SQIVND (reference sequence).

The chain is built from TRBV3-1 (or the pseudogene TRBV3-2) and TRBJ1-2, with D maybe TRBD1 (5 bases). This CDR3 is built from 13 residues. Germline CDR1 is LGHDT and CDR2 is YNNKEL (reference sequence). V dropped 1 base and J dropped 4 bases, with 7 bases sitting between them. The CDR3: CASSQAGGYGYTF. The CDR3 DNA is TGTGCCAGCAGCCAAGCCGGGGGCTATGGCTACACCTTC.

This clone has a handful of counts. The chain's CDR3 is CASHRATEAFF. The CDR3 nucleotides are TGTGCCAGCCACAGAGCCACTGAAGCTTTCTTT. The chain joins TRBV12-3 or TRBV12-4 to TRBJ1-1; D uncertain. CDR3 length: 11 residues. V lost 8 bases and J lost 4, with 8 bases in between.

V gene TRBV18 combines with J gene TRBJ1-2; D is uncertain. This CDR3 has 13 amino acids. V was trimmed by 2 bases and J by 4 bases, leaving 8 bases between them. Germline values: CDR1 KGHSH, CDR2 LQKENI. CDR3 sequence (DNA): TGTGCCAGCTCACCAGAACACCTCTATGGCTACACCTTC. It specifies CASSPEHLYGYTF. Based on the CDR3 plus reference TRBV18 and TRBJ1-2, the full variable domain is NAGVMQNPRHLVRRRGQEARLRCSPMKGHSHVYWYRQLPEEGLKFMVYLQKENIIDESGMPKERFSAEFPKEGPSILRIQQVVRGDSAAYFCASSPEHLYGYTFGSGTRLTVV.

The chain links TRBV19 to TRBJ1-2; tentative D call: TRBD1 (6 bases). Trimming stripped 4 bases from V and 7 bases from J, with 16 bases between. Germline V lookup: CDR1 LNHDA, CDR2 SQIVND (reference sequence). The CDR3 has 14 residues. The CDR3 region is CASSNPDRRVGYTF. In nucleotides, the CDR3 is TGTGCCAGTAGTAACCCTGACAGGCGGGTTGGCTACACCTTC. Variable domain in full (rest from reference TRBV19 and TRBJ1-2): DGGITQSPKYLFRKEGQNVTLSCEQNLNHDAMYWYRQDPGQGLRLIYYSQIVNDFQKGDIAEGYSVSREKKESFPLTVTSAQKNPTAFYLCASSNPDRRVGYTFGSGTRLTVV.

This clone was detected only once. This chain uses TRBV7-2 with TRBJ1-2; D is possibly TRBD1 (5 bases). This CDR3 has 13 amino acids. Between the trimmed V and J ends, which lost 3 bases and 6 bases, there was a span of 11 bases. Germline CDR1 and CDR2: SGHTA and FQGNSA. The CDR3 reads CASSFRVTDGYTF. Here the CDR3 DNA reads TGTGCCAGCAGCTTTAGAGTGACAGATGGCTACACCTTC.

This clone appeared once. The chain links TRBV2 to TRBJ2-7; D is ambiguous. The CDR3 consists of 14 residues. Germline V gives CDR1 SNHLY, CDR2 FYNNEI. Trimming left V 3 bases short and J 0 bases short, with 9 bases between. CDR3 sequence reads: CASSDLSSSYEQYF. The CDR3 bases are TGTGCCAGCAGTGATCTTTCCTCCTCCTACGAGCAGTACTTC. The variable domain in full, completed from reference TRBV2 and TRBJ2-7, reads EPEVTQTPSHQVTQMGQEVILRCVPISNHLYFYWYRQILGQKVEFLVSFYNNEISEKSEIFDDQFSVERPDGSNFTLKIRSTKLEDSAMYFCASSDLSSSYEQYFGPGTRLTVT.